The 2 T cell receptor beta chains reported below all come from one sample, sequenced in a study of cytomegalovirus exposure and HLA in healthy donors. PCR primers comprised 60 Vbeta and 13 Jbeta primers. This table comes from immunoSEQ multiplex PCR, and its TCRdb copy is limited to in-frame clones, with some not included. This table has about 200,000 clones, approximately 70% appearing once. Sequencing was performed on PBMCs. These receptors all stem from a man aged 40-55 years in good health and CMV-seropositive.

The genes are TRBV11-2 and TRBJ2-4; 7 bases are shared with TRBD1. This CDR3 spans 15 amino acids. The V segment lost 3 bases and the J segment 6 bases; nucleotides outside the gene matches: 8. Germline loops: CDR1 SGHAT, CDR2 FQNNGV. CDR3 sequence (DNA): TGTGCCAGCAGCTTCGACAGGGCATGGGGAAACATTCAGTACTTC. Translating gives CASSFDRAWGNIQYF.

The chain is built from TRBV5-4 and TRBJ2-1; possible D gene TRBD2, 6 bases. CDR1 SGHNT and CDR2 YYREEE come from the germline V gene (reference sequence). V lost 4 bases to trimming and J lost 4 bases, with 18 bases between them. The CDR3 length is 16 residues. In DNA, the CDR3 is TGTGCCAGCAGCAAATCGGGGGTCCTCGTGTACAATGAGCAGTTCTTC. It is translated as CASSKSGVLVYNEQFF. Full variable domain (rest looked up from reference TRBV5-4 and TRBJ2-1): ETGVTQSPTHLIKTRGQQVTLRCSSQSGHNTVSWYQQALGQGPQFIFQYYREEENGRGNFPPRFSGLQFPNYSSELNVNALELDDSALYLCASSKSGVLVYNEQFFGPGTRLTVL.